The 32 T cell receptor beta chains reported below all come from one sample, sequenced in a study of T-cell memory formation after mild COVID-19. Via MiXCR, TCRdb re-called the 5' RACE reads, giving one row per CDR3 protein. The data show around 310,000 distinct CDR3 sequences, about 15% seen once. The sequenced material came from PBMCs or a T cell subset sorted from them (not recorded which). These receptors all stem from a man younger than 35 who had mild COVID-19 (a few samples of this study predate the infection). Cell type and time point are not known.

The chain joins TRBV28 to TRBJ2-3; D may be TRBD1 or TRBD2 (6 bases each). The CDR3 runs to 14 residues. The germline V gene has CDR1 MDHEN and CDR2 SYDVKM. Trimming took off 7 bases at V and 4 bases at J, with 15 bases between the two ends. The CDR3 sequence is CASTSPGEADTQYF. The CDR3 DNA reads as TGTGCCAGCACCTCCCCAGGGGAGGCAGATACGCAGTATTTT.

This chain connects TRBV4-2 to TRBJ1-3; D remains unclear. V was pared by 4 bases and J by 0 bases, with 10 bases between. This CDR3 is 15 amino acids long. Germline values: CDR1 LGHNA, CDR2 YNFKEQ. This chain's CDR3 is CASSLGRVSGNTIYF. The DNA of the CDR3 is TGTGCCAGCAGCCTCGGAAGGGTCTCTGGAAACACCATATATTTT.

CDR3 nucleotides: TGCAGTGCTAGCTACAGAGAAGAGACCCAGTACTTC. This encodes CSASYREETQYF. The V call is TRBV20-1, the J call TRBJ2-5, with no clear D. Trimming removed 3 bases at V and 3 bases at J, with 8 bases between. Germline V lookup: CDR1 DFQATT, CDR2 SNEGSKA (reference sequence). This CDR3 contains 12 residues.

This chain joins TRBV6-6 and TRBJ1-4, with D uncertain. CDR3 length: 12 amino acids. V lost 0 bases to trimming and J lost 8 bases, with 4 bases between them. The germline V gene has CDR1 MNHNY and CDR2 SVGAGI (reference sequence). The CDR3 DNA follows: TGTGCCAGCAGTTACTCAGGGGAAAAACTGTTTTTT. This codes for CASSYSGEKLFF.

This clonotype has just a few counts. This CDR3 reads CASSFGTSVDLLLTQYF. In nucleotides, the CDR3 is TGCGCCAGCAGTTTCGGGACTAGCGTAGACCTATTATTGACCCAGTACTTC. J is TRBJ2-5 and V is TRBV5-1, with 10 nucleotides matching TRBD2. The germline CDR1 and CDR2 sequences are SGHRS and YFSETQ. The CDR3 consists of 17 residues. J was trimmed by 7 bases and V by 5 bases; bases with no gene match: 17.

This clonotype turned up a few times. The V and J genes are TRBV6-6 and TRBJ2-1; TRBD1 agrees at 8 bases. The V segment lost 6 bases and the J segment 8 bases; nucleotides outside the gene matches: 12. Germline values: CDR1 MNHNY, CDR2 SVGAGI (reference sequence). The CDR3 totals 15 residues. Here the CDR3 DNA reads TGTGCCAGCAGCTACGCCCCTGACAGGGGCCATGAGCAGTTCTTC. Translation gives CASSYAPDRGHEQFF.

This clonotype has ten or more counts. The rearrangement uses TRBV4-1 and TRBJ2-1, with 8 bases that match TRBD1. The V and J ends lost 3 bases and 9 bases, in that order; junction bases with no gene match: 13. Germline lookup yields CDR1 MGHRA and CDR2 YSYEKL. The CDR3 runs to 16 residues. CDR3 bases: TGCGCCAGCAGCCAGATAGGACAGGGCGGCTGGGGTGAGCAGTTCTTC. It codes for CASSQIGQGGWGEQFF.

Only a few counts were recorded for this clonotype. The CDR3 spells CASSQRLGILGEQFF. DNA for the CDR3: TGTGCCAGCAGCCAACGCTTAGGGATTCTCGGTGAGCAGTTCTTC. V is TRBV14 and J is TRBJ2-1, with D unresolved. This CDR3 is 15 amino acids long. Germline V lookup: CDR1 SGHDN, CDR2 FVKESK. The V gene lost 2 bases and the J gene lost 9 bases, with 17 bases spanning the gap.

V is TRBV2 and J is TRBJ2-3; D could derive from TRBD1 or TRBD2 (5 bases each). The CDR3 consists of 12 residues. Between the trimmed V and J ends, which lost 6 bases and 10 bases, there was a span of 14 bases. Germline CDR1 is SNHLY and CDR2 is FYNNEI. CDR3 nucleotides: TGTGCCAGCAGGGGGACCCCCTTGTCGCAGTATTTT. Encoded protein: CASRGTPLSQYF. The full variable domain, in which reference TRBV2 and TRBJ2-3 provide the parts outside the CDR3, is EPEVTQTPSHQVTQMGQEVILRCVPISNHLYFYWYRQILGQKVEFLVSFYNNEISEKSEIFDDQFSVERPDGSNFTLKIRSTKLEDSAMYFCASRGTPLSQYFGPGTRLTVL.

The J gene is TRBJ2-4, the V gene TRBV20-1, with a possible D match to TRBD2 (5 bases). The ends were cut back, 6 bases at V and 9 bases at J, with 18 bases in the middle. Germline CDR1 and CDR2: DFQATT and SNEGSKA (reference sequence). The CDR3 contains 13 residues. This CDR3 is CSAAAPRGGIQYF. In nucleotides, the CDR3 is TGCAGTGCCGCCGCCCCCCGGGGTGGCATTCAGTACTTC.

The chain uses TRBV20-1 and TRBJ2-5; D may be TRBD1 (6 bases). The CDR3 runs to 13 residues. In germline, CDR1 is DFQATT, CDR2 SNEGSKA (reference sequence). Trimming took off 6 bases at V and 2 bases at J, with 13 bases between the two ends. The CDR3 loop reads CSAGSDSQETQYF. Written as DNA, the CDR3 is TGCAGTGCCGGATCGGACAGTCAAGAGACCCAGTACTTC.

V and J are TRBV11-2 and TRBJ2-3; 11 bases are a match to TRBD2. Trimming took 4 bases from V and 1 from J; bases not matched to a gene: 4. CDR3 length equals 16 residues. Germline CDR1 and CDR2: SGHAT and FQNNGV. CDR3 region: CASSSLAGVGTDTQYF. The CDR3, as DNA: TGTGCCAGCAGCTCACTAGCGGGGGTTGGCACAGATACGCAGTATTTT.

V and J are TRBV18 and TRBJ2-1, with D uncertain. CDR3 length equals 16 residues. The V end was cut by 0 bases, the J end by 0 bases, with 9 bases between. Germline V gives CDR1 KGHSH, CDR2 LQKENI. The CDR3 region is CASSPPAGHSYNEQFF. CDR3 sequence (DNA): TGTGCCAGCTCACCACCGGCCGGGCACTCCTACAATGAGCAGTTCTTC.

CDR3 in DNA: TGCAGTGCTAGGGACCGTTTTAGGGTAGGACAGTACAATGAGCAGTTCTTC. Residues: CSARDRFRVGQYNEQFF. This chain connects TRBV20-1 to TRBJ2-1; weak D call: TRBD1 (6 bases). Germline assignment: CDR1 DFQATT and CDR2 SNEGSKA (reference sequence). V lost 3 bases to trimming and J lost 4 bases, with 22 bases between them. The CDR3 consists of 17 residues.

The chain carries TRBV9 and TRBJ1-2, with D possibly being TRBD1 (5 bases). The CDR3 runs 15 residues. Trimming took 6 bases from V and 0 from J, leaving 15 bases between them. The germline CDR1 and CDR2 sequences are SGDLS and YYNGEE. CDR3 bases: TGTGCCAGCACCGCTGGGGGGGAGGCTAACTATGGCTACACCTTC. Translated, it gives CASTAGGEANYGYTF.

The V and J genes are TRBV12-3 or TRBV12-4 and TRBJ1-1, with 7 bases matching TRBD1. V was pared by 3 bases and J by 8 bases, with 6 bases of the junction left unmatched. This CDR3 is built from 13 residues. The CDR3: CASSFLGGEEAFF. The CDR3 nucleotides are TGTGCCAGCAGTTTTTTAGGGGGCGAAGAAGCTTTCTTT.

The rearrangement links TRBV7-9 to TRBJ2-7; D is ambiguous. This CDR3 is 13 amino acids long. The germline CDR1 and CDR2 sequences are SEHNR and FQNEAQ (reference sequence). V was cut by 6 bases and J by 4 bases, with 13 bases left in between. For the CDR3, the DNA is TGTGCCAGCAGGGGTCCGTTAGAGTACGAGCAGTACGTC. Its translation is CASRGPLEYEQYV.

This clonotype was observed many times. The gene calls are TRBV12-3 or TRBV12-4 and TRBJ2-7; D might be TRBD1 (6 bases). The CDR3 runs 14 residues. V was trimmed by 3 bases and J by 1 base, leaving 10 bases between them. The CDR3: CASSFDRYSYEQYF. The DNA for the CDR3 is TGTGCCAGCAGTTTCGACAGGTATTCCTACGAGCAGTACTTC.

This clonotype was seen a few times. CDR3 sequence: CAWSVDLLLELFF. The CDR3 bases are TGTGCCTGGAGTGTAGATTTACTCCTGGAGCTGTTTTTT. The chain employs TRBV30 and TRBJ2-2; D is uncertain. The CDR3 runs 13 residues. Per the germline V gene, CDR1 is GTSNPN and CDR2 is SVGIG (reference sequence). Between the trimmed V and J ends, which lost 0 bases and 10 bases, there was a span of 12 bases.

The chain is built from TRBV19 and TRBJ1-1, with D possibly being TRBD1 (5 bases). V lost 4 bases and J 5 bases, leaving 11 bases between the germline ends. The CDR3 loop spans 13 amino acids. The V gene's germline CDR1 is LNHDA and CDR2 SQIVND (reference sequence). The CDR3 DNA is TGTGCCAGTAGTAACAGTGGGGGGACTGAAGCTTTCTTT. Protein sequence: CASSNSGGTEAFF.

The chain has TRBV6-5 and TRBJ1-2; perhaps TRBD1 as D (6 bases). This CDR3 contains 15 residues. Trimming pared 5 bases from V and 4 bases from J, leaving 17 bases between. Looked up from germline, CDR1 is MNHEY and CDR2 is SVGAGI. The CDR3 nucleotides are TGTGCCAGCAGTATGTCCAGGGGTTTCGGCTATGGCTACACCTTC. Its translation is CASSMSRGFGYGYTF.

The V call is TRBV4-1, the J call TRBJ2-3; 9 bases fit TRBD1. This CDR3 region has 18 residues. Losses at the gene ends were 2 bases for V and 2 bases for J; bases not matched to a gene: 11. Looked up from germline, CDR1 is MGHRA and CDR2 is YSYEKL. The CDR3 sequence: CASSQLRVGDRATDTQYF. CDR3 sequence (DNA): TGCGCCAGCAGCCAATTACGCGTGGGGGACAGGGCCACAGATACGCAGTATTTT.

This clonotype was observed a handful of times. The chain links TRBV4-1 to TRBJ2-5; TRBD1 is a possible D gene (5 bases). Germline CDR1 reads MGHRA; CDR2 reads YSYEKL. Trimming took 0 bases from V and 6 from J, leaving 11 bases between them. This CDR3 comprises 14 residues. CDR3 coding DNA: TGCGCCAGCAGCCAAGAGGGTCAGGGAAAGACCCAGTACTTC. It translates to CASSQEGQGKTQYF.

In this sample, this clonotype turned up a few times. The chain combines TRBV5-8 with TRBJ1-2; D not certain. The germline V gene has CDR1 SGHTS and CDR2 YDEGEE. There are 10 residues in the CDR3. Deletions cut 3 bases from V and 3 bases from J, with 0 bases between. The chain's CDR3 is CASSYYGYTF. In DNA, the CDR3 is TGTGCCAGCAGCTACTATGGCTACACCTTC.

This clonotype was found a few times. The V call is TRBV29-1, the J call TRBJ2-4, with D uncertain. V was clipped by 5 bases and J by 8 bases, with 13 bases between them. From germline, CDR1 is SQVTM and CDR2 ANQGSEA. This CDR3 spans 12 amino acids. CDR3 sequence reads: CSVYEENHIQYF. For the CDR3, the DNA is TGCAGCGTTTACGAGGAAAATCACATTCAGTACTTC.

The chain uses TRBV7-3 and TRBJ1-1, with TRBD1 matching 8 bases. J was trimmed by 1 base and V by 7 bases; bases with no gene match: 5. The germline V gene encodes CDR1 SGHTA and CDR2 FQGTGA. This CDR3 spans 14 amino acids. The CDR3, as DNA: TGTGCCAGCAAGGCAGGGGGCACGAACACTGAAGCTTTCTTT. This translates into CASKAGGTNTEAFF.

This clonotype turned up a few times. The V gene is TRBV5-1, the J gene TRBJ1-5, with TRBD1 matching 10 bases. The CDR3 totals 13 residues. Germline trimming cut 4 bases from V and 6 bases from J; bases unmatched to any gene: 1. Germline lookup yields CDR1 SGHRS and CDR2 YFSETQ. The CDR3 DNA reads TGCGCCAGCAGCGGACAGGGGGGTCAGCCCCAGCATTTT. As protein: CASSGQGGQPQHF.

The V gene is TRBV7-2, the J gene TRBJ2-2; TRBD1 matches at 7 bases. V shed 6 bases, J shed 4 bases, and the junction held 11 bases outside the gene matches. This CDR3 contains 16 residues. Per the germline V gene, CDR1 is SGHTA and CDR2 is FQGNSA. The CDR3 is CASSRHQYRGTGELFF. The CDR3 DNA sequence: TGTGCCAGCAGTCGACACCAATACAGGGGCACCGGGGAGCTGTTTTTT.

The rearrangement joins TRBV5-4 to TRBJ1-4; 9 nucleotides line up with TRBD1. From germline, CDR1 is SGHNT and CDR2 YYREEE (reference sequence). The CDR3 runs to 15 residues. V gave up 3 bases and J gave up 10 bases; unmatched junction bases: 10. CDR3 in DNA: TGTGCCAGCAGCTCCGTCGGGACAGGGCTGGGAAAACTGTTTTTT. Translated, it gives CASSSVGTGLGKLFF.

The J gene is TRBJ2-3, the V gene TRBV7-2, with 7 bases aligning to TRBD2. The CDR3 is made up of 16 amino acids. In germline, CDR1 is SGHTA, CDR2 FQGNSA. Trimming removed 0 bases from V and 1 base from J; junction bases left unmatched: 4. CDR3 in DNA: TGTGCCAGCAGCTTAGCGGGAGGGGCGGGCACAGATACGCAGTATTTT. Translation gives CASSLAGGAGTDTQYF. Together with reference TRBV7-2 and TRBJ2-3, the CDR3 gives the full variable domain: GAGVSQSPSNKVTEKGKDVELRCDPISGHTALYWYRQSLGQGLEFLIYFQGNSAPDKSGLPSDRFSAERTGGSVSTLTIQRTQQEDSAVYLCASSLAGGAGTDTQYFGPGTRLTVL.

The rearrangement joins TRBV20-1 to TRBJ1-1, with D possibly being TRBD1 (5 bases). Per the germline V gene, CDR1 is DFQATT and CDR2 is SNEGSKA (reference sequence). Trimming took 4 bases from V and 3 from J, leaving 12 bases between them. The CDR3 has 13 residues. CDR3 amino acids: CSAKRGRDTEAFF. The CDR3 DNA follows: TGCAGTGCTAAGAGGGGAAGGGACACTGAAGCTTTCTTT.

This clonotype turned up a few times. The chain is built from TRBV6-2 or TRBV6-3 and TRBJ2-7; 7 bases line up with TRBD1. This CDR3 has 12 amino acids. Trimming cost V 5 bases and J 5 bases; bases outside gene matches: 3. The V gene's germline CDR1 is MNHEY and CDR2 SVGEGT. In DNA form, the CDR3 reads TGTGCCAGCAGTGACAGGGTAAACGAGCAGTACTTC. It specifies CASSDRVNEQYF.